The present T cell receptor (beta chain) was sequenced within a study of blood T cell repertoires in COVID-19. Repertoires were generated with immunoSEQ multiplex PCR, while TCRdb's copy carries only in-frame clones and drops some. The table includes more than 95,000 clones, 65% to 90% detected once. The germline V gene encodes CDR1 MNHEY and CDR2 SVGAGI. CDR3 length equals 13 residues. Trimming shortened V by 7 bases and J by 2 bases, and 9 bases separated the two germline ends. The sequencing sample was made of peripheral blood. The chain joins TRBV6-5 to TRBJ1-3, with D possibly matching TRBD1 (6 bases). The origin of this receptor is an older man with acute or convalescent COVID-19. The CDR3 DNA follows: TGTGCCAGCAAAAACAGGGCTGGAAACACCATATATTTT. Protein product: CASKNRAGNTIYF.